This T cell receptor (beta chain) was recovered during a study of follicular helper T cells after annual influenza vaccination. Study-level results: Productive TCRB sequences came from only roughly 9.5-22% of cells.

Germline values: CDR1 MNHEY, CDR2 SMNVEV (reference sequence). The CDR3 has 15 residues. Trimming left V 2 bases short and J 5 bases short, with 13 bases between. Clones were sequenced by immunoSEQ multiplex PCR, and TCRdb holds only the in-frame ones, with some missing. The sample records about 14,000 clones, around four fifths being singletons. Time point denoted: 2014-2015 season, pre-vaccination. Details on this clone: Antigen unknown.

The genes are TRBV27 and TRBJ1-5; D perhaps matches TRBD1 (5 bases). The TCR originated in an adult who received the influenza vaccine. The source was CXCR5- memory CD4+ T cells sorted from blood, collected on the day of influenza vaccination. CDR3 coding DNA: TGTGCCAGCAGTTTACAGGGTGCGGTTTATCAGCCCCAGCATTTT. Translation: CASSLQGAVYQPQHF.